A selection of T cell receptor beta chains follows, all from one sample in a study of T cells in Graves' hyperthyroidism and ophthalmopathy. In TCRdb, the multiplex PCR reads were re-called with MiXCR into one record per CDR3 protein. The top ten clones hold 3.8% of a sample with under 650,000 distinct CDR3 sequences, under 20% of them seen once. The sample was blood. The receptors shown here come from a young woman with Graves' hyperthyroidism. The CDR3 runs from the conserved cysteine through the conserved F or W. The D gene is left open where the match is weak. Not all rows give a size; the values are once, few, many and, for expanded clones, a class.

d_gene	abundance	j_gene	v_gene	CDR3nt	CDR3aa
.	few	TRBJ2-3	TRBV5-1	TGCGCCAGCAGCGCCTTAACCCCAGATACGCAGTATTTT	CASSALTPDTQYF
.	few	TRBJ1-2	TRBV10-3	TGTGCCATCTTCGGCCTCGGCTACACCTTC	CAIFGLGYTF
TRBD1	few	TRBJ1-5	TRBV28	TGTGCCAGCAGGTCTTCCTCAGGGGGCGTACAGCCCCAGCATTTT	CASRSSSGGVQPQHF
TRBD1	many	TRBJ2-7	TRBV28	TGTGCCAGCAGCCCGACAGGGCTCTCCTACGAGCAGTACTTC	CASSPTGLSYEQYF
.	many	TRBJ2-7	TRBV20-1	TGCAGTGCTCGACTAGTCGACGTCGCCGAGCAGTACTTC	CSARLVDVAEQYF
.	many	TRBJ1-1	TRBV6-1	TGTGCCAGCACCCCGCTTGGTCAGGTCCACACTGAAGCTTTCTTT	CASTPLGQVHTEAFF
TRBD2	.	TRBJ2-7	TRBV20-1	TGCAGTGCCTACGACCCTGGACTAGCGGGAGGTTGGGACGAGCAGTACTTC	CSAYDPGLAGGWDEQYF
.	.	TRBJ2-4	TRBV13	TGTGCCAGCAGCTTAAGTCGTCCCGGCATTCAGTACTTC	CASSLSRPGIQYF
.	few	TRBJ2-7	TRBV4-1	TGCGCCAGCAGCCAAGATTGGCAAACAGAGAGCTCCTACGAGCAGTACTTC	CASSQDWQTESSYEQYF
.	many	TRBJ1-2	TRBV13	TGTGCCAGCACCCGGGGAGAAGCCTATGGCTACACCTTC	CASTRGEAYGYTF
.	many	TRBJ2-1	TRBV3-1	TGTGCCAGCAGCCAAGAAAGCCCAGCAAGCCAGTTCTTC	CASSQESPASQFF
.	few	TRBJ1-1	TRBV6-6	TGTGCCAGCAGTTACAACAGGGCCAACACTGAAGCTTTCTTT	CASSYNRANTEAFF
.	many	TRBJ1-1	TRBV7-2	TGTGCCAGCAGCAGATATCCTGAAGCTTTCTTT	CASSRYPEAFF
.	many	TRBJ1-1	TRBV30	TGTGCCTGGAGTGATACAGTTAACACTGAAGCTTTCTTT	CAWSDTVNTEAFF
.	many	TRBJ1-2	TRBV28	TGTGCCAGCAGTTCGGGCTATGGCTACACCTTC	CASSSGYGYTF
.	many	TRBJ2-7	TRBV2	TGTGCCAGCAGCGAAAGCGCTGCCTCCTACGAGCAGTACTTC	CASSESAASYEQYF
TRBD1	.	TRBJ2-7	TRBV5-1	TGCGCCAGCGGAGCGACAGGGGCCGAGCAGTACTTC	CASGATGAEQYF
.	few	TRBJ2-3	TRBV5-6	TGTGCCAGCAGCTTGTCATTGGGGGCCCTAGGGGATACGCAGTATTTT	CASSLSLGALGDTQYF
.	many	TRBJ2-3	TRBV18	TGTGCCAGCTCATCGGAGCCTCCCGCGGGTACGCAGTATTTT	CASSSEPPAGTQYF
.	many	TRBJ2-3	TRBV5-1	TGCGCCAGCAGCTCCGGACATGGGAGAACAGATACGCAGTATTTT	CASSSGHGRTDTQYF
.	many	TRBJ2-1	TRBV6-1	TGTGCCAGCAGTTGGGGAAGAAGGGTGGGGGTACAAGATGAGCAGTTCTTC	CASSWGRRVGVQDEQFF
.	few	TRBJ1-4	TRBV7-2	TGTGCCAGCAGCTTAGACAGCCTCCATGGGGAAAAACTGTTTTTT	CASSLDSLHGEKLFF
.	.	TRBJ1-3	TRBV11-3	TGTGCCAGCAGCTTAGAGCGGCTGCTTCTCTCTGGAAACACCATATATTTT	CASSLERLLLSGNTIYF
.	few	TRBJ1-2	TRBV2	TGTGCCAGCAGTGAACTAAGAGTAAACTATGGCTACACCTTC	CASSELRVNYGYTF
TRBD1	many	TRBJ2-5	TRBV11-2	TGTGCCAGCAGCTTCTCGACAGGGCAAGAGACCCAGTACTTC	CASSFSTGQETQYF
TRBD2	.	TRBJ2-1	TRBV28	TGTGCCAGCACTAGCGGGGTGAATGAGCAGTTCTTC	CASTSGVNEQFF
.	many	TRBJ2-7	TRBV12-3/TRBV12-4	TGTGCCAGCCGCTCAAACCTAGCACAGGGAAGCGAGCAGTACTTC	CASRSNLAQGSEQYF
.	many	TRBJ1-2	TRBV2	TGTGCCAGCGGTGAGGGTGGCAGCTTCTATGGCTACACCTTC	CASGEGGSFYGYTF
.	few	TRBJ2-5	TRBV9	TGTACCAGCAGCGCCGGGACGGTCAGTGAGACCCAGTACTTC	CTSSAGTVSETQYF
.	many	TRBJ1-1	TRBV18	TGTGCCACCCATCTCTTGGCTGTGAACACTGAAGCTTTCTTT	CATHLLAVNTEAFF
.	many	TRBJ2-1	TRBV6-1	TGTGCCAGCAGCCCCATCGCAGGTGGTGGCTTCAATGAGCAGTTCTTC	CASSPIAGGGFNEQFF
.	many	TRBJ2-7	TRBV13	TGTGCCAGCAGCTTAGGCAAGAGCGAGCAGTACTTC	CASSLGKSEQYF
TRBD2	many	TRBJ2-5	TRBV11-2	TGTGCCAGCAGCTTAGTCGGTAGCGGGGGGGACCAAGAGACCCAGTACTTC	CASSLVGSGGDQETQYF
TRBD1	many	TRBJ1-1	TRBV7-3	TGTGCCAGCAGCTTCGGACAGGGCAGTGAAGCTTTCTTT	CASSFGQGSEAFF
TRBD1	.	TRBJ1-2	TRBV20-1	TGCAGTGCTCCGACAGGGAGTGGTGGCTACACCTTC	CSAPTGSGGYTF
TRBD1	many	TRBJ2-5	TRBV7-3	TGTGCCAGCAGCTTAATAGGCAGGGGGCGCTGGGAGACCCAGTACTTC	CASSLIGRGRWETQYF
TRBD2	few	TRBJ2-2	TRBV14	TGTGCCAGCAGCCAACTAGCGGGAGTTCGGACCGGGGAGCTGTTTTTT	CASSQLAGVRTGELFF
TRBD1	many	TRBJ1-1	TRBV2	TGTGCCAGCAGTCAGGGGGAGGGGACTGAAGCTTTCTTT	CASSQGEGTEAFF
TRBD2	.	TRBJ2-3	TRBV30	TGTGCCTGGAGGAGAGGACTAGCGGACATCACAGATACGCAGTATTTT	CAWRRGLADITDTQYF
.	many	TRBJ2-1	TRBV6-1	TGTGCCAGCACTGCCCCAGTGCGATCAGCAACGAGCTCCTACAATGAGCAGTTCTTC	CASTAPVRSATSSYNEQFF
TRBD1	few	TRBJ1-2	TRBV20-1	TGCAGTGCTAGAGAGTCGACAGGGGCCTCTGGCTACACCTTC	CSARESTGASGYTF
TRBD1	many	TRBJ2-1	TRBV6-4	TGTGCCAGCAGTGACTCGGACAGGGGTGAGCAGTTCTTC	CASSDSDRGEQFF
.	.	TRBJ1-5	TRBV6-1	TGTGCCATCGCAGCGGGGGGGGGCAATCAGCCCCAGCATTTT	CAIAAGGGNQPQHF
TRBD2	many	TRBJ2-7	TRBV28	TGTGCCAGCTTCCAGAGCGGGACGATTTACGAGCAGTACTTC	CASFQSGTIYEQYF
TRBD1	many	TRBJ2-1	TRBV29-1	TGCAGCGCCCTCACCTCGACAGGGGACAATGAGCAGTTCTTC	CSALTSTGDNEQFF
.	many	TRBJ2-7	TRBV28	TGTGCCAGCAGCCCCTGGGGCGAGCAGTACTTC	CASSPWGEQYF
TRBD2	many	TRBJ2-7	TRBV9	TGTGCCAGCAGCGTGGCTAGCGGGAACTACGAGCAGTACTTC	CASSVASGNYEQYF
TRBD1	few	TRBJ1-3	TRBV6-1	TGTGCCAGCAGTGAAGGGGGGACAGGGGGAAACACCATATATTTT	CASSEGGTGGNTIYF
TRBD2	many	TRBJ2-3	TRBV7-8	TGTGCCAGCAGCCCAGCGGGATATCGCACAGATACGCAGTATTTT	CASSPAGYRTDTQYF
.	many	TRBJ2-7	TRBV7-8	TGTGCCAGCAGCTTAGTGCTTCGGATGGGGGAGCAGTACTTC	CASSLVLRMGEQYF
TRBD2	.	TRBJ2-3	TRBV7-2	TGTGCCAGCAGCTTTTTCAGCGGGAGGGCCGGGACAGATACGCAGTATTTT	CASSFFSGRAGTDTQYF
.	many	TRBJ1-1	TRBV19	TGTGCCAGTAAGGTCGGGAACACTGAAGCTTTCTTT	CASKVGNTEAFF
.	few	TRBJ2-7	TRBV30	TGTGCCTGGAGTGTAGTTGGGACGGCAACCTACGAGCAGTACTTC	CAWSVVGTATYEQYF
TRBD1	many	TRBJ1-1	TRBV5-1	TGCGCCAGCAGAAAACAGGGGACGAACACTGAAGCTTTCTTT	CASRKQGTNTEAFF
.	many	TRBJ2-5	TRBV20-1	TGCAGTGCCCACCGGGAGATAGGAGAGACCCAGTACTTC	CSAHREIGETQYF